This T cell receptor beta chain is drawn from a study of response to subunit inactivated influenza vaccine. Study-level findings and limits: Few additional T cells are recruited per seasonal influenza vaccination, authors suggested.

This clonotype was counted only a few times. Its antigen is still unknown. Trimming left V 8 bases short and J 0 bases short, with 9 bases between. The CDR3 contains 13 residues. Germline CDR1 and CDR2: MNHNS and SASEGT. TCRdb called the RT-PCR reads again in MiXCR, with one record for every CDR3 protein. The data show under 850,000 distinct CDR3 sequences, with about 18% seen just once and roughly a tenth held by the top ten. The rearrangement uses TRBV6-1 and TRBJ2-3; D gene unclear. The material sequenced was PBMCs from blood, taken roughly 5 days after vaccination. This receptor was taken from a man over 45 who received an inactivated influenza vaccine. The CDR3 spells CASGKYSTDTQYF. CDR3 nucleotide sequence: TGTGCCAGCGGGAAATATAGCACAGATACGCAGTATTTT.